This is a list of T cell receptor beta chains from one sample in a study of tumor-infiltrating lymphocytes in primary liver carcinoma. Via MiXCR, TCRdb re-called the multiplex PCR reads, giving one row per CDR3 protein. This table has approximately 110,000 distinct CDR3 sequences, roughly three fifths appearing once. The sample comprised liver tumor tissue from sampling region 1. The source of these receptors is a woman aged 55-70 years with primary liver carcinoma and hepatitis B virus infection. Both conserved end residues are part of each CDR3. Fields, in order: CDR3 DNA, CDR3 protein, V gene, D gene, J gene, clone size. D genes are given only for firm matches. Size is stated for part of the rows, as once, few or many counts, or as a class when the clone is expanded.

DNA: TGTACCAGCAGTGAAGGGACGGTGGACTACAATGAGCAGTTCTTC; CDR3: CTSSEGTVDYNEQFF; V: TRBV11-2; D: NA; J: TRBJ2-1; size: NA
DNA: TGTGCCAGCAGTGAAGTCGGCGGGAGCTTGAACATTCAGTACTTC; CDR3: CASSEVGGSLNIQYF; V: TRBV6-1; D: TRBD2; J: TRBJ2-4; size: many
DNA: TGTGCCAGCAGTCACTCTGCGCAGGGGGCCGACTACGACTACACCTTC; CDR3: CASSHSAQGADYDYTF; V: TRBV6-5; D: TRBD1; J: TRBJ1-2; size: NA
DNA: TGTGCCAGCAGCTTATCACTATACAATGAGCAGTTCTTC; CDR3: CASSLSLYNEQFF; V: TRBV7-3; D: NA; J: TRBJ2-1; size: many
DNA: TGCACCAGCAGCCAAATACGACTAGTCCCCTTCGAGCAGTACTTC; CDR3: CTSSQIRLVPFEQYF; V: TRBV1; D: NA; J: TRBJ2-7; size: NA
DNA: TGTGCCAGCAGCTTAGACAGGGGCTATGCCTACACGTTC; CDR3: CASSLDRGYAYTF; V: TRBV7-8; D: TRBD1; J: TRBJ1-2; size: NA
DNA: TGCAGCGCACGGATATACAACACCGGGGAGCTGTTTTTT; CDR3: CSARIYNTGELFF; V: TRBV29-1; D: NA; J: TRBJ2-2; size: NA
DNA: TGTGTCAGCAGACAAGGCAGGGATGGCTACACCTTC; CDR3: CVSRQGRDGYTF; V: TRBV4-2; D: NA; J: TRBJ1-2; size: NA
DNA: TGTGCCAGTGCGGGACTGGCCTACAATCAGTACTTC; CDR3: CASAGLAYNQYF; V: TRBV12-3/TRBV12-4; D: NA; J: TRBJ2-7; size: NA
DNA: TGTGCCAGCTTTCGGATGGCAAATCCAGACTCACCCCTCCACTTT; CDR3: CASFRMANPDSPLHF; V: TRBV18; D: NA; J: TRBJ1-6; size: NA
DNA: TGTGCCAGCAGCTTAGTGTCGGGACTAGCGTTCTATGAGCAATTCTTC; CDR3: CASSLVSGLAFYEQFF; V: TRBV11-1; D: TRBD2; J: TRBJ2-1; size: NA
DNA: TGTGTCAGCAGTTTAGGGTCTGTAAATGAGCAGTTCTTC; CDR3: CVSSLGSVNEQFF; V: TRBV11-1; D: NA; J: TRBJ2-1; size: NA
DNA: TGTGCCAGCAGCTTCCGGGACTACGTTGCGAATGAGCAGTTCTTC; CDR3: CASSFRDYVANEQFF; V: TRBV5-5; D: TRBD2; J: TRBJ2-1; size: many
DNA: TGCGCCAGCAGCCCCCGGACAGGGGGCTACACCGGGGAGCTGTTTTTT; CDR3: CASSPRTGGYTGELFF; V: TRBV5-1; D: TRBD1; J: TRBJ2-2; size: NA
DNA: TGTGCCAGCAGCTTAGACCCAAGTGACTACAATGAGCAGTTCTTC; CDR3: CASSLDPSDYNEQFF; V: TRBV7-9; D: NA; J: TRBJ2-1; size: NA
DNA: TGTGCCAGCAGCCAGGGCGGAGCCGTTAGCTCCTACGAGCAGTACTTC; CDR3: CASSQGGAVSSYEQYF; V: TRBV4-2; D: NA; J: TRBJ2-7; size: many
DNA: TGTGTCAGCAGCTTAGCCCCGGCAGAGCAAAACACTCAGTACTTC; CDR3: CVSSLAPAEQNTQYF; V: TRBV11-2; D: NA; J: TRBJ2-4; size: NA
DNA: TGTGCCAACAGCTTAGAAAAGGATGGCGGATCCTACGAGCAGTACTTC; CDR3: CANSLEKDGGSYEQYF; V: TRBV11-3; D: NA; J: TRBJ2-7; size: NA
DNA: TGTGCCAGCAGTTACTTTTCAGTTAGCTACGCGGCCCCCGTAATAGGCTATGGCTACACCTTC; CDR3: CASSYFSVSYAAPVIGYGYTF; V: TRBV6-5; D: NA; J: TRBJ1-2; size: many
DNA: TGTGCAAGCAGTGAAGCCGACAACGGGGAGCTGTTTTTT; CDR3: CASSEADNGELFF; V: TRBV6-1; D: NA; J: TRBJ2-2; size: NA
DNA: TGTGCCAGCAGACGACGGACTAGCCGTTTCACCGGGGAGCTGTTTTTT; CDR3: CASRRRTSRFTGELFF; V: TRBV12-3/TRBV12-4; D: TRBD2; J: TRBJ2-2; size: many
DNA: TGTGCCAGCCGAGAGTGGGCCGCGGGTCTACCTCAGCCCCAGCATTTT; CDR3: CASREWAAGLPQPQHF; V: TRBV6-1; D: NA; J: TRBJ1-5; size: NA
DNA: TGTGCCAGCAGCCCCCGGATGGGGACCCAGTACTTC; CDR3: CASSPRMGTQYF; V: TRBV11-3; D: NA; J: TRBJ2-5; size: many
DNA: TGCGCCAGCAGCAAGGGATATCATCCTACCTACGAGCAGTACTTC; CDR3: CASSKGYHPTYEQYF; V: TRBV4-1; D: NA; J: TRBJ2-7; size: NA
DNA: TGTGCCAGCAGCTCCCGTGGCGGTGCCTACGAGCAGTACTTC; CDR3: CASSSRGGAYEQYF; V: TRBV7-8; D: NA; J: TRBJ2-7; size: many
DNA: TGTGCCAGCAGCTTAGGGACAGGGACCAACACTGATACGCAGCATTTT; CDR3: CASSLGTGTNTDTQHF; V: TRBV11-2; D: TRBD1; J: TRBJ1-5; size: NA
DNA: TGTGCCAACAGCCCAGGGGGGTCAATGGGGTACGAGCAGTACTTC; CDR3: CANSPGGSMGYEQYF; V: TRBV11-2; D: NA; J: TRBJ2-7; size: NA
DNA: TGTGCCAGCAGCTACGGGCAGGGGGCGAGTGACTATGGCTACACCTTC; CDR3: CASSYGQGASDYGYTF; V: TRBV6-6; D: TRBD1; J: TRBJ1-2; size: NA
DNA: TGCGCCAGCAGCTTGGAATCGGCGGGAGTTTACGAGCAGTACTTC; CDR3: CASSLESAGVYEQYF; V: TRBV5-1; D: TRBD2; J: TRBJ2-7; size: many
DNA: TGCGGCGTTTTTTCTTTCAGGGGTAAGAATACTGAAGCTTTCTTT; CDR3: CGVFSFRGKNTEAFF; V: TRBV29-1; D: NA; J: TRBJ1-1; size: NA
DNA: TGTGCCACCGTGGTTCGGGCGGGAGTAGAGACACAGTACTTC; CDR3: CATVVRAGVETQYF; V: TRBV11-2; D: TRBD2; J: TRBJ2-5; size: NA
DNA: TGCAGCGTTGTGACAGCTGAAGCTTTCTTT; CDR3: CSVVTAEAFF; V: TRBV29-1; D: NA; J: TRBJ1-1; size: many
DNA: TGTGCAAGCAGCCCGGGACTAGCGGGAGGGCGAAACTCCTGCGAGCAGTACTTC; CDR3: CASSPGLAGGRNSCEQYF; V: TRBV12-3/TRBV12-4; D: TRBD2; J: TRBJ2-7; size: NA
DNA: TGTGCCAGCAGCTTCGAGAGGTCCAGACCAGATACGCAGTATTTT; CDR3: CASSFERSRPDTQYF; V: TRBV7-9; D: NA; J: TRBJ2-3; size: NA
DNA: TGTGTCAGCAGCTTAACCCTTCCGGGACTAGGGTTGTACAATGAGCAGTTCTTC; CDR3: CVSSLTLPGLGLYNEQFF; V: TRBV11-2; D: TRBD2; J: TRBJ2-1; size: NA
DNA: TGTGCCAGCAGCTCGAGGCATGTCGGGAGCCACGAGCAGTACTTC; CDR3: CASSSRHVGSHEQYF; V: TRBV5-6; D: NA; J: TRBJ2-7; size: NA
DNA: TGCGCCAGCAGCCGATCTGGGTATGATACTGAAGCTTTCTTT; CDR3: CASSRSGYDTEAFF; V: TRBV4-1; D: NA; J: TRBJ1-1; size: NA
DNA: TGCAGCGTTGACGTGGAGAGCCGCACAGATACGCAGTATTTT; CDR3: CSVDVESRTDTQYF; V: TRBV29-1; D: NA; J: TRBJ2-3; size: many
DNA: TGTGCCTTCAGTGAGTCGCGGGGAGACCGGGATGGCTACACCTTC; CDR3: CAFSESRGDRDGYTF; V: TRBV10-3; D: NA; J: TRBJ1-2; size: NA
DNA: TGTGCCAGCAAGATAGGGACTAGTAGCTACAATGAGCAGTTCTTC; CDR3: CASKIGTSSYNEQFF; V: TRBV2; D: TRBD2; J: TRBJ2-1; size: NA
DNA: TGTGCCTGGAGGTACCTTAGTGGAAACACCATATATTTT; CDR3: CAWRYLSGNTIYF; V: TRBV30; D: NA; J: TRBJ1-3; size: many
DNA: TGTGCCAGCAGCTTCCACAGGGAGAACACTGAAGCTTTCTTT; CDR3: CASSFHRENTEAFF; V: TRBV7-8; D: NA; J: TRBJ1-1; size: few
DNA: TGTGCCAGCAGCCGAGCCAGCGGGAGTTATGGAGAGACCCAGTACTTC; CDR3: CASSRASGSYGETQYF; V: TRBV5-4; D: TRBD2; J: TRBJ2-5; size: NA
DNA: TGTGCCAGCAGCTTAGGGCGGGGACGGGAGACCCAGTACTTC; CDR3: CASSLGRGRETQYF; V: TRBV7-8; D: NA; J: TRBJ2-5; size: NA
DNA: TGTGCCAGCGGTCCTACTGTGGGGGGGAGGGTCGCCGACACCGGGGAGCTGTTTTTT; CDR3: CASGPTVGGRVADTGELFF; V: TRBV9; D: TRBD2; J: TRBJ2-2; size: NA
DNA: TGTGCCAGCAGCCTCGCACAGGGGCAAAGCTCCTACGAGCAGTACTTC; CDR3: CASSLAQGQSSYEQYF; V: TRBV4-2; D: TRBD1; J: TRBJ2-7; size: many